Shown below are 32 T cell receptor beta chains from a single sample sequenced in a study of blood T cell repertoires in COVID-19. Profiled with immunoSEQ multiplex PCR; TCRdb holds only in-frame clones, not every one. The sample consists of about 120,000 clones, 85% of them appearing once. The sequenced material came from peripheral blood. These receptors were collected from a human donor in a cohort sampled during active COVID-19.

The chain is built from TRBV5-1 and TRBJ2-3; the D is unclear. From germline, CDR1 is SGHRS and CDR2 YFSETQ. The CDR3 is 14 amino acids. The V and J ends lost 1 base and 2 bases respectively, with 8 bases between them. The CDR3 here is CASSLQVATDTQYF. In DNA, the CDR3 is TGCGCCAGCAGCTTGCAAGTAGCCACAGATACGCAGTATTTT. Full variable domain (rest looked up from reference TRBV5-1 and TRBJ2-3): KAGVTQTPRYLIKTRGQQVTLSCSPISGHRSVSWYQQTPGQGLQFLFEYFSETQRNKGNFPGRFSGRQFSNSRSEMNVSTLELGDSALYLCASSLQVATDTQYFGPGTRLTVL.

This sequence joins TRBV2 and TRBJ2-2, with 8 bases aligning to TRBD1. The CDR3 contains 13 residues. The germline CDR1 and CDR2 sequences are SNHLY and FYNNEI. V was clipped by 6 bases and J by 6 bases; unmatched bases: 3. CDR3 bases: TGTGCCAGCAGGGACAGGGAAGCCGGGGAGCTGTTTTTT. It translates to CASRDREAGELFF.

CDR3 region: CASSYSAGGSSNQPQHF. For the CDR3, the DNA is TGTGCCAGCAGTTACTCGGCAGGGGGATCGAGCAATCAGCCCCAGCATTTT. The V and J genes are TRBV6-2 or TRBV6-3 and TRBJ1-5; 7 bases agree with TRBD1. Germline CDR1 is MNHEY and CDR2 is SVGEGT. V shed 0 bases, J shed 1 base, and the junction held 6 bases outside the gene matches. The CDR3 extends over 17 amino acids.

J is TRBJ2-7 and V is TRBV15; a possible D gene is TRBD2 (6 bases). The V and J ends lost 3 bases and 7 bases respectively, with 16 bases between them. The CDR3 is 14 residues long. CDR1 is LNHNV, CDR2 YYDKDF, per germline (reference sequence). CDR3 protein: CATSRGGTDSEQYF. Written as DNA, the CDR3 is TGTGCCACCAGCAGGGGGGGAACTGACTCAGAGCAGTACTTC.

This chain uses TRBV14 with TRBJ1-6; a weak D match, TRBD1 (6 bases). V was cut by 9 bases and J by 5 bases, with 20 bases left in between. The V gene's germline CDR1 is SGHDN and CDR2 FVKESK. The CDR3 runs to 16 residues. The CDR3 nucleotides are TGTGCCAGAGACGGCAGGGGACGGAGTCATAATTCACCCCTCCACTTT. Its translation: CARDGRGRSHNSPLHF.

This sequence joins TRBV7-9 and TRBJ2-7; D may be TRBD2 (5 bases). CDR1 is SEHNR, CDR2 FQNEAQ, per germline (reference sequence). The V end lost 4 bases, the J end lost 2 bases, and 6 bases lay between the germline ends. This CDR3 has 12 residues. CDR3 in DNA: TGTGCCAGCAGCTCGGGAACCTACGAGCAGTACTTC. Its protein is CASSSGTYEQYF.

This clone was detected only once. The chain combines TRBV9 with TRBJ1-2; tentatively, D is TRBD1 (5 bases). The CDR3 consists of 15 residues. Germline CDR1 is SGDLS and CDR2 is YYNGEE. Between the trimmed V and J ends, which lost 3 bases and 0 bases, there was a span of 12 bases. The CDR3 reads CASSGRQSANYGYTF. The CDR3 nucleotides read TGTGCCAGCAGCGGTCGACAGTCAGCTAACTATGGCTACACCTTC.

This clone was seen just once. The V and J genes are TRBV6-5 and TRBJ2-1; 10 bases match TRBD2. Unmatched junction bases numbered 4, after V lost 7 bases and J lost 4 bases. CDR1 is MNHEY and CDR2 is SVGAGI in the germline V gene. The CDR3 is 14 residues long. The CDR3 loop is CASKRTSGYNEQFF. The CDR3, as DNA: TGTGCCAGCAAGAGGACTAGCGGTTACAATGAGCAGTTCTTC.

The genes are TRBV25-1 and TRBJ2-3, with 12 bases lining up with TRBD2. Germline trimming cut 1 base from V and 5 bases from J; bases unmatched to any gene: 4. CDR1 is MGHDK and CDR2 is SYGVNS in the germline V gene. This CDR3 comprises 16 residues. CDR3 coding DNA: TGTGCCAGCAGTGAATGGCTAGCGGGGGGGCAAGATACGCAGTATTTT. Amino acids: CASSEWLAGGQDTQYF.

V gene TRBV30 combines with J gene TRBJ2-2; 10 bases are a match to TRBD2. The CDR3 is 15 amino acids. J lost 5 bases, V lost 0 bases, and 3 bases had no gene match. Germline V gives CDR1 GTSNPN, CDR2 SVGIG (reference sequence). The CDR3 nucleotides are TGTGCCTGGAGTGTAGTTAGCGGGGGGACCGGGGAGCTGTTTTTT. Amino acid sequence: CAWSVVSGGTGELFF.

The gene calls are TRBV7-7 and TRBJ2-1; TRBD2 matches 7 bases. Per germline, CDR1 SSHAT and CDR2 FNYEAQ (reference sequence). V was pared by 5 bases and J by 3 bases, with 7 bases of the junction left unmatched. This CDR3 is built from 15 residues. CDR3: CASSPTTSYYNEQFF. The CDR3 DNA is TGTGCCAGCAGCCCTACGACTAGCTACTACAATGAGCAGTTCTTC.

This sequence joins TRBV7-2 and TRBJ2-7; TRBD2 might be the D (7 bases). The CDR3 spans 16 residues. V shed 3 bases and J shed 2 bases, with 17 bases lying between them. CDR1 is SGHTA and CDR2 is FQGNSA in the germline V gene. CDR3 nucleotide sequence: TGTGCCAGCAGCTTCCTCGGCGGGGGACAAGCCTACGAGCAGTACTTC. Protein: CASSFLGGGQAYEQYF.

Only one count was recorded for this clone. This sequence joins TRBV9 and TRBJ2-4; 8 nucleotides agree with TRBD1. V gave up 3 bases and J gave up 2 bases; unmatched junction bases: 1. CDR3 length: 14 residues. Per the germline V gene, CDR1 is SGDLS and CDR2 is YYNGEE. CDR3 in amino acids: CASSAGGPKNIQYF. DNA of the CDR3: TGTGCCAGCAGCGCAGGGGGCCCCAAAAACATTCAGTACTTC.

The chain carries TRBV29-1 and TRBJ2-3, with D possibly being TRBD2 (5 bases). The CDR3 consists of 12 residues. With 6 bases removed from V and 3 bases from J, the gap between germline ends came to 10 bases. Germline V CDR1 and CDR2: SQVTM, ANQGSEA. DNA for the CDR3: TGCAGCGTATCTACGGGGACAGATACGCAGTATTTT. Encoded protein: CSVSTGTDTQYF.

The rearrangement joins TRBV2 to TRBJ1-2; weak D call: TRBD1 (5 bases). CDR3 length: 15 amino acids. The V end was cut by 1 base, the J end by 4 bases, with 13 bases between. CDR1 and CDR2 from the germline V gene are SNHLY and FYNNEI. CDR3: CASSEGWGGGYGYTF. The CDR3 nucleotides are TGTGCCAGCAGTGAAGGCTGGGGCGGTGGCTATGGCTACACCTTC.

The CDR3 DNA sequence: TGTGCCCGAGACGGGACAGGGGGCTACGAGCAGTACTTC. Translating gives CARDGTGGYEQYF. The chain employs TRBV30 and TRBJ2-7; 11 positions agree with TRBD1. V lost 8 bases to trimming and J lost 3 bases; unmatched junction nucleotides: 6. This CDR3 has 13 amino acids. The V gene's germline CDR1 is GTSNPN and CDR2 SVGIG (reference sequence).

The chain links TRBV4-1 to TRBJ2-2; D unresolved. Per germline, CDR1 MGHRA and CDR2 YSYEKL. This CDR3 has 14 residues. V dropped 3 bases and J dropped 7 bases, with 12 bases sitting between them. CDR3 sequence: CASSQRATVGELFF. The CDR3 DNA follows: TGCGCCAGCAGCCAGCGAGCGACGGTCGGGGAGCTGTTTTTT.

This clone occurred a few times. The rearrangement links TRBV5-5 to TRBJ2-5; the D is unclear. Germline CDR1 reads SGHKS; CDR2 reads YYEKEE (reference sequence). The CDR3 has 15 residues. The V end was cut by 6 bases, the J end by 5 bases, with 20 bases between. The CDR3 DNA is TGTGCCAGCACCCAAAGTGGCAGAACGTCGGAGACCCAGTACTTC. Translating it yields CASTQSGRTSETQYF.

V is TRBV5-6 and J is TRBJ2-7, with 9 bases identical to TRBD1. After removal of 4 bases from V and 1 base from J, the junction contained 3 bases not matched to a gene. CDR1 is SGHDT, CDR2 YYEEEE, per germline. The CDR3 extends over 14 amino acids. The CDR3 coding sequence is TGTGCCAGCAGCCCACAGGGGGCGTCCTACGAGCAGTACTTC. It codes for CASSPQGASYEQYF.

The chain links TRBV12-3 or TRBV12-4 to TRBJ1-1; D not certain. V shed 7 bases and J shed 2 bases, with 5 bases lying between them. The CDR3 totals 11 residues. The CDR3: CASTLNTEAFF. CDR3 bases: TGTGCCAGCACCCTAAACACTGAAGCTTTCTTT.

V is TRBV2 and J is TRBJ1-4, with 7 bases identical to TRBD1. This CDR3 has 14 amino acids. The germline V gene encodes CDR1 SNHLY and CDR2 FYNNEI. With 6 bases clipped from V and 8 bases from J, the junction kept 9 bases outside the gene matches. The CDR3 here is CASRKQGRNEKLFF. The CDR3 nucleotides are TGTGCCAGCAGAAAACAGGGGAGAAACGAAAAACTGTTTTTT. The full variable domain, in which reference TRBV2 and TRBJ1-4 provide the parts outside the CDR3, is EPEVTQTPSHQVTQMGQEVILRCVPISNHLYFYWYRQILGQKVEFLVSFYNNEISEKSEIFDDQFSVERPDGSNFTLKIRSTKLEDSAMYFCASRKQGRNEKLFFGSGTQLSVL.

The chain employs TRBV7-3 and TRBJ2-5, with TRBD2 identical over 10 bases. The CDR3 sequence is 16 residues long. Trimming cost V 1 base and J 1 base; bases outside gene matches: 3. Germline V CDR1 and CDR2: SGHTA, FQGTGA. CDR3 sequence reads: CASSLIPSGGQETQYF. The CDR3 region has the DNA TGTGCCAGCAGCTTAATCCCTAGCGGGGGCCAAGAGACCCAGTACTTC.

The chain employs TRBV28 and TRBJ2-5; D is unclear. V gave up 10 bases and J gave up 4 bases, with 19 bases separating them. Per germline, CDR1 MDHEN and CDR2 SYDVKM. The CDR3 spans 14 residues. The CDR3 sequence: CATQSPVRGETQYF. CDR3 sequence (DNA): TGTGCCACCCAGTCCCCGGTCCGCGGAGAGACCCAGTACTTC.

This clone was detected a few times. The chain joins TRBV19 to TRBJ1-1, with 7 positions matching TRBD1. The germline V gene encodes CDR1 LNHDA and CDR2 SQIVND (reference sequence). The CDR3 totals 12 residues. V lost 7 bases, J lost 7 bases, and 6 bases stayed unmatched. As DNA, the CDR3 is TGTGCCAGTACCATTGGGACAGTTGAAGCTTTCTTT. It encodes CASTIGTVEAFF.

The chain uses TRBV12-5 and TRBJ2-1; TRBD1 agrees at 7 bases. The V gene's germline CDR1 is LGHNT and CDR2 FRNRAP. The CDR3 loop spans 14 amino acids. Trimming took 6 bases from V and 0 from J; bases not matched to a gene: 2. The CDR3 region has the DNA TGTGCTAGTGGCACAGGGGACTCCTACAATGAGCAGTTCTTC. It codes for CASGTGDSYNEQFF.

This chain connects TRBV7-8 to TRBJ2-4; 7 bases match TRBD2. Germline trimming cut 5 bases from V and 6 bases from J; bases unmatched to any gene: 10. This CDR3 contains 15 residues. Per the germline V gene, CDR1 is SGHVS and CDR2 is FQNEAQ. As DNA, the CDR3 is TGTGCCAGCAGCCCCGCGGGTGGGGGGGGAAACATTCAGTACTTC. It specifies CASSPAGGGGNIQYF.

The chain couples TRBV5-1 to TRBJ2-1, with 8 bases fitting TRBD2. Germline assignment: CDR1 SGHRS and CDR2 YFSETQ. V dropped 0 bases and J dropped 1; count of bases not matched to a gene: 9. CDR3 size: 18 residues. The CDR3 DNA reads TGCGCCAGCAGCTTGGCGGGCGGGGGGACGCTTTCCTACAATGAGCAGTTCTTC. Its translation: CASSLAGGGTLSYNEQFF.

The chain couples TRBV2 to TRBJ1-4; 10 bases agree with TRBD1. The V gene end was trimmed by 6 bases and the J gene end by 4 bases; junction bases not matched to a gene: 8. Germline CDR1 is SNHLY and CDR2 is FYNNEI. The CDR3 is 16 amino acids. CDR3 in amino acids: CASRSGQGWNNEKLFF. For the CDR3, the DNA is TGTGCCAGCAGGTCGGGACAGGGGTGGAATAATGAAAAACTGTTTTTT. The full variable domain, with the rest looked up from reference TRBV2 and TRBJ1-4, is EPEVTQTPSHQVTQMGQEVILRCVPISNHLYFYWYRQILGQKVEFLVSFYNNEISEKSEIFDDQFSVERPDGSNFTLKIRSTKLEDSAMYFCASRSGQGWNNEKLFFGSGTQLSVL.

This chain connects TRBV10-3 to TRBJ2-1, with 9 bases lining up with TRBD2. This CDR3 region has 17 residues. J lost 7 bases, V lost 2 bases, and 12 bases had no gene match. CDR1 ENHRY and CDR2 SYGVKD come from the germline V gene. CDR3 in amino acids: CAISEGSLRGGANEQFF. The CDR3 region has the DNA TGTGCCATCAGTGAGGGGTCCCTACGCGGGGGGGCTAATGAGCAGTTCTTC.

The gene calls are TRBV9 and TRBJ2-7; 12 bases agree with TRBD2. CDR3 size: 14 residues. Trimming removed 4 bases from V and 5 bases from J; junction bases left unmatched: 4. Per the germline V gene, CDR1 is SGDLS and CDR2 is YYNGEE. The CDR3 loop reads CASSIGTSGHEQYF. The CDR3 DNA is TGTGCCAGCAGCATCGGGACTAGCGGGCACGAGCAGTACTTC.

The chain has TRBV10-3 and TRBJ1-2; 8 bases map to TRBD1. This CDR3 is built from 13 residues. Germline-derived CDR1 and CDR2 are ENHRY and SYGVKD. With 0 bases clipped from V and 6 bases from J, the junction kept 0 bases outside the gene matches. CDR3 in amino acids: CAISESGQDGYTF. The CDR3 region has the DNA TGTGCCATCAGTGAGTCGGGACAGGATGGCTACACCTTC.

The V and J genes are TRBV6-5 and TRBJ2-7; TRBD1 aligns across 12 bases. Trimming cost V 7 bases and J 4 bases; bases outside gene matches: 8. Germline loops: CDR1 MNHEY, CDR2 SVGAGI. CDR3 length: 15 amino acids. CDR3 DNA: TGTGCCAGCATAGTAGGGACAGGGGGCATTTACGAGCAGTACTTC. Translated, it gives CASIVGTGGIYEQYF.